The clone carrying this T cell receptor beta chain has more than one count but fewer than ten. The antigen remains unidentified. The data were obtained in a study of T cell responses to AZD1222 COVID-19 vaccine. Study-level results: Among spike-specific TCRs, nearly half reportedly target unmutated variant regions. Among the donors, most were white British and more were female, and clonal diversity was possibly underestimated. The study sampled repertoires only after the peak T cell response.

Sequencing used immunoSEQ multiplex PCR; TCRdb keeps in-frame clones, though not all of them. The table has about 93,000 clones, around 92% seen once. The source was peripheral blood, collected on day 0 of MenACWY control vaccination. This clonotype was sampled from an adult in good health.

CDR3 in amino acids: CASSSRGPYEQYF. CDR3 bases: TGTGCCAGCAGTTCCAGGGGGCCCTACGAGCAGTACTTC. The chain has TRBV28 and TRBJ2-7; TRBD1 matches at 8 bases. Trimming cost V 4 bases and J 2 bases; bases outside gene matches: 1. The CDR3 totals 13 residues. The germline V gene encodes CDR1 MDHEN and CDR2 SYDVKM. Based on the CDR3 plus reference TRBV28 and TRBJ2-7, the full variable domain is DVKVTQSSRYLVKRTGEKVFLECVQDMDHENMFWYRQDPGLGLRLIYFSYDVKMKEKGDIPEGYSVSREKKERFSLILESASTNQTSMYLCASSSRGPYEQYFGPGTRLTVT.